A single sample is the source of the 6 T cell receptor beta chains below, sequenced in a study of blood T cell repertoires in COVID-19. Clones were read by immunoSEQ multiplex PCR, and TCRdb kept only the in-frame ones, dropping some. Of around 140,000 clones in the sample, approximately 85% are singletons; the top ten hold 3% to 3.5%. Sequencing was performed on PBMCs or T cells enriched from blood (not recorded which). These receptors came from a woman aged 50 to 60 with acute COVID-19.

This clone ranks as medium-sized. V usage is TRBV7-9 and J usage is TRBJ2-3; 12 bases fit TRBD2. This CDR3 is 17 amino acids long. V shed 5 bases, J shed 6 bases, and the junction held 12 bases outside the gene matches. Germline V gene sequence: CDR1 SEHNR, CDR2 FQNEAQ (reference sequence). For the CDR3, the DNA is TGTGCCAGCAGCGGCAGACGACTAGCGGGAGAGTGGGATACGCAGTATTTT. It yields the protein CASSGRRLAGEWDTQYF.

The rearrangement joins TRBV7-3 to TRBJ1-2; 9 bases line up with TRBD1. Losses at the gene ends were 4 bases for V and 6 bases for J; bases not matched to a gene: 6. Germline CDR1 reads SGHTA; CDR2 reads FQGTGA. The CDR3 contains 14 residues. This chain's CDR3 is CASSSTGGEDGYTF. The CDR3 bases are TGTGCCAGCAGCTCGACAGGGGGTGAGGATGGCTACACCTTC.

This rearrangement joins TRBV7-6 to TRBJ2-5; D is undetermined. V was pared by 5 bases and J by 1 base, with 11 bases between. Germline V gene sequence: CDR1 SGHVS, CDR2 FNYEAQ. The CDR3 loop spans 14 amino acids. CDR3 protein: CASSPGFTQETQYF. CDR3 nucleotide sequence: TGTGCCAGCAGCCCCGGGTTTACCCAAGAGACCCAGTACTTC.

This clone has a single count. This chain uses TRBV18 with TRBJ1-4; 9 positions match TRBD1. The V gene's germline CDR1 is KGHSH and CDR2 LQKENI. The trim removed 5 bases at V and 5 bases at J, leaving 3 bases unmatched. This CDR3 comprises 14 residues. CDR3 sequence reads: CASSKDRGNEKLFF. The CDR3 nucleotides are TGTGCCAGCTCAAAGGACAGGGGCAATGAAAAACTGTTTTTT.

This chain links TRBV5-1 with TRBJ2-1; 7 bases fit TRBD2. V lost 2 bases to trimming and J lost 0 bases; unmatched junction nucleotides: 8. The CDR3 contains 17 residues. Per germline, CDR1 SGHRS and CDR2 YFSETQ. In DNA form, the CDR3 reads TGCGCCAGCAGCTTCTGGGGGGGAAGAGGCTCCTACAATGAGCAGTTCTTC. Translated, it gives CASSFWGGRGSYNEQFF.

This chain links TRBV7-3 with TRBJ2-7, with a possible D match to TRBD2 (5 bases). This CDR3 contains 13 residues. V was shortened by 2 bases and J by 3 bases, with 8 bases between the two germline ends. Germline CDR1 and CDR2: SGHTA and FQGTGA. CDR3 loop: CASSLEGGYEQYF. DNA for the CDR3: TGTGCCAGCAGCTTAGAGGGCGGCTACGAGCAGTACTTC.